This TCR beta chain originates from a study of blood T cells in healthy people across ages. Turning to this clonotype: What it recognizes is unknown.

Study-wide points: Roughly linear age-related decline in beta diversity appeared, significant by age around 42.

PCR was performed a second time for about 7 to 12 cycles using a sample-barcoded 5' primer and a J-beta primer mix. TCRdb used MiXCR to reprocess the 5' RACE reads, holding one entry per CDR3 protein. The table shows over 450,000 distinct CDR3 sequences, with 24% occurring only once. V shed 5 bases, J shed 5 bases, and the junction held 8 bases outside the gene matches. CDR1 is SNHLY and CDR2 is FYNNEI in the germline V gene. There are 15 residues in the CDR3. In addition, the sample was reused for a study of T cells of mothers and their children. As that study records: During the second PCR, the M1S primer introduced sample barcodes along with 2-4 random nucleotides.

Sample: blood. The sequence was collected from a boy aged 5-17 years in good health. The chain has TRBV2 and TRBJ1-4, with 7 bases fitting TRBD1. The CDR3 DNA reads TGTGCCAGCAGTTATAGACAGGGTGGGAATGAAAAACTGTTTTTT. This gives the protein CASSYRQGGNEKLFF.